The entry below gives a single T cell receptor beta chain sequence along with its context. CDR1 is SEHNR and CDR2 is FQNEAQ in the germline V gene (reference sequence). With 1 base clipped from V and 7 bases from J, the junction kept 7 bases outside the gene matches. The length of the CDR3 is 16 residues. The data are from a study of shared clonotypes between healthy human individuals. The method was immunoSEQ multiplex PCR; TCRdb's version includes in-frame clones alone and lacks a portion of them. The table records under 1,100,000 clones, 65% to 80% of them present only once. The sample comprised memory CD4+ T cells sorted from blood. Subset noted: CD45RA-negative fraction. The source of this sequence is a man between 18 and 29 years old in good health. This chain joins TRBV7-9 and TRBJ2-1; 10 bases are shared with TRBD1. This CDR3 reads CASSLGRTGGLNEQFF. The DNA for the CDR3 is TGTGCCAGCAGCTTAGGCCGGACAGGGGGATTGAATGAGCAGTTCTTC. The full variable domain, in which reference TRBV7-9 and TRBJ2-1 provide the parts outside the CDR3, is DTGVSQNPRHKITKRGQNVTFRCDPISEHNRLYWYRQTLGQGPEFLTYFQNEAQLEKSRLLSDRFSAERPKGSFSTLEIQRTEQGDSAMYLCASSLGRTGGLNEQFFGPGTRLTVL.